This entry lists 25 T cell receptor beta chains sequenced from one sample in a study of blood T cell repertoires in COVID-19. TCRdb's table, derived via immunoSEQ multiplex PCR, lists solely in-frame clones and lacks some. Among a few hundred thousand clones listed, about 91% were seen once. Material: peripheral blood. The source of these receptors is a woman in her sixties or seventies with acute or convalescent COVID-19.

The chain couples TRBV6-4 to TRBJ2-2; 9 bases agree with TRBD1. This CDR3 has 14 residues. Trimming at V came to 6 bases and at J to 6 bases, leaving 5 bases not matched to a gene. Per the germline V gene, CDR1 is MRHNA and CDR2 is SNTAGT. The CDR3 protein is CASRMTGGAGELFF. The CDR3 DNA follows: TGTGCCAGCAGGATGACAGGGGGAGCCGGGGAGCTGTTTTTT.

The chain uses TRBV6-2 or TRBV6-3 and TRBJ1-1; D is unresolved. Germline-derived CDR1 and CDR2 are MNHEY and SVGEGT. V was clipped by 2 bases and J by 10 bases, with 14 bases between them. The CDR3 spans 13 residues. The CDR3 nucleotides are TGTGCCAGCAGTTACGGAGCTCCCACTAGAGCTTTCTTT. Residues: CASSYGAPTRAFF.

The chain joins TRBV5-1 to TRBJ2-3, with 10 bases aligning to TRBD2. Trimming cost V 4 bases and J 4 bases; bases outside gene matches: 9. Germline V gene sequence: CDR1 SGHRS, CDR2 YFSETQ. The CDR3 runs 16 residues. The CDR3 loop is CASSDIAGGPADTQYF. The CDR3 region has the DNA TGCGCCAGCAGCGATATAGCGGGGGGACCCGCAGATACGCAGTATTTT. The whole variable domain, filled in from reference TRBV5-1 and TRBJ2-3, reads KAGVTQTPRYLIKTRGQQVTLSCSPISGHRSVSWYQQTPGQGLQFLFEYFSETQRNKGNFPGRFSGRQFSNSRSEMNVSTLELGDSALYLCASSDIAGGPADTQYFGPGTRLTVL.

The chain carries TRBV7-9 and TRBJ2-1; a possible D gene is TRBD1 (7 bases). The germline CDR1 and CDR2 sequences are SEHNR and FQNEAQ (reference sequence). The V gene lost 5 bases and the J gene lost 6 bases, with 20 bases spanning the gap. The CDR3 is 16 amino acids. CDR3 DNA: TGTGCCAGCAGCCCCCATCTTGGGCAGGGGGGCAATGAGCAGTTCTTC. Its translation is CASSPHLGQGGNEQFF.

The chain is built from TRBV7-3 and TRBJ2-1, with D unclear. V was shortened by 5 bases and J by 4 bases, with 9 bases between the two germline ends. The CDR3 length is 13 residues. Per the germline V gene, CDR1 is SGHTA and CDR2 is FQGTGA. In DNA, the CDR3 is TGTGCCAGCAGCGCGACTCTGTACAATGAGCAGTTCTTC. Translation gives CASSATLYNEQFF.

V usage is TRBV11-2 and J usage is TRBJ1-1, with 9 bases aligning to TRBD1. Germline CDR1 SGHAT, CDR2 FQNNGV. Trimming cost V 5 bases and J 1 base; bases outside gene matches: 5. The CDR3 contains 15 residues. CDR3 in DNA: TGTGCCAGCAGCCTACGGACAGGGGAGAACACTGAAGCTTTCTTT. It is translated as CASSLRTGENTEAFF.

The gene calls are TRBV3-1 (or the pseudogene TRBV3-2) and TRBJ1-1; TRBD1 agrees at 7 bases. This CDR3 contains 14 residues. Germline lookup yields CDR1 LGHDT and CDR2 YNNKEL (reference sequence). V was clipped by 5 bases and J by 3 bases; unmatched bases: 6. The CDR3 spells CASSSRDRYTEAFF. DNA for the CDR3: TGTGCCAGCAGCTCCCGGGACAGATACACTGAAGCTTTCTTT.

V usage is TRBV28 and J usage is TRBJ1-2, with a tentative D call TRBD1 (5 bases). V lost 8 bases and J 0 bases, leaving 13 bases between the germline ends. The CDR3 sequence is 14 residues long. Germline V gene sequence: CDR1 MDHEN, CDR2 SYDVKM. The CDR3 coding sequence is TGTGCCAGCGGGGGGACGAGACCTAACTATGGCTACACCTTC. As protein: CASGGTRPNYGYTF.

The V call is TRBV27, the J call TRBJ2-1; possible D gene TRBD2, 6 bases. Trimming cost V 0 bases and J 14 bases, with 14 bases left between them. Germline lookup yields CDR1 MNHEY and CDR2 SMNVEV (reference sequence). The CDR3 has 13 amino acids. CDR3 sequence (DNA): TGTGCCAGCAGTTTATCCCTACTCAGGGAGGAGTTCTTC. Protein: CASSLSLLREEFF.

The chain combines TRBV7-6 with TRBJ2-5; 11 bases are shared with TRBD2. Germline lookup yields CDR1 SGHVS and CDR2 FNYEAQ. The CDR3 covers 15 residues. Losses at the gene ends were 2 bases for V and 5 bases for J; bases not matched to a gene: 4. The chain's CDR3 is CASSLLAGGIETQYF. CDR3 nucleotide sequence: TGTGCCAGCAGCTTACTAGCGGGAGGAATTGAGACCCAGTACTTC.

The CDR3 DNA is TGTGCCAGCAGCGTAGCCTGGGACAGGGGCGCCCCCAACACTGAAGCTTTCTTT. It yields the protein CASSVAWDRGAPNTEAFF. The chain couples TRBV9 to TRBJ1-1; 10 bases map to TRBD1. Germline CDR1 and CDR2: SGDLS and YYNGEE. The junction had 10 bases not matched to a gene; V was cut back by 0 bases and J by 2 bases. This CDR3 contains 18 residues.

The gene calls are TRBV7-8 and TRBJ1-5, with TRBD1 as a possible D gene (6 bases). This CDR3 is 13 amino acids long. From germline, CDR1 is SGHVS and CDR2 FQNEAQ. Trimming shortened V by 3 bases and J by 8 bases, and 11 bases separated the two germline ends. The CDR3 protein is CASSLGAVEPQHF. The CDR3 bases are TGTGCCAGCAGCTTGGGGGCGGTGGAGCCCCAGCATTTT.

The CDR3 DNA reads TGCAGCGGCGGACATACCTACGAGCAGTACTTC. Translated, it gives CSGGHTYEQYF. The V and J genes are TRBV29-1 and TRBJ2-7; the D gene is possibly TRBD1 (5 bases). Per germline, CDR1 SQVTM and CDR2 ANQGSEA. The CDR3 length is 11 residues. V lost 7 bases and J lost 2, with 9 bases in between.

The V call is TRBV7-2, the J call TRBJ2-5; D uncertain. Germline V gene data show CDR1 as SGHTA and CDR2 as FQGNSA. The CDR3 has 12 residues. Deletions cut 1 base from V and 6 bases from J, with 6 bases between. CDR3 in DNA: TGTGCCAGCAGCTTAGTAGAAAAGACCCAGTACTTC. It codes for CASSLVEKTQYF.

This clone has a single count. The CDR3 DNA sequence: TGTGCCAGCAGCCTCGGACAGGGAGGGAGCTATGGCTACACCTTC. It encodes CASSLGQGGSYGYTF. The V call is TRBV7-9, the J call TRBJ1-2, with 8 nucleotides matching TRBD1. CDR1 is SEHNR and CDR2 is FQNEAQ in the germline V gene (reference sequence). The V segment lost 5 bases and the J segment 4 bases; nucleotides outside the gene matches: 9. This CDR3 has 15 amino acids.

The gene calls are TRBV3-1 (or the pseudogene TRBV3-2) and TRBJ2-2; D is uncertain. Looked up from germline, CDR1 is LGHDT and CDR2 is YNNKEL (reference sequence). V gave up 4 bases and J gave up 8 bases, with 8 bases separating them. The CDR3 is made up of 12 amino acids. As DNA, the CDR3 is TGTGCCAGCAGCCCCAGGTGGGGGGAGCTGTTTTTT. Translating it yields CASSPRWGELFF.

The chain combines TRBV5-6 with TRBJ2-7; unclear D gene. CDR3 length: 16 residues. Per germline, CDR1 SGHDT and CDR2 YYEEEE. Trimming took off 1 base at V and 6 bases at J, with 20 bases between the two ends. The CDR3 loop reads CASSLTVNSLVPEQYF. Written as DNA, the CDR3 is TGTGCCAGCAGCTTGACCGTCAACAGCCTGGTCCCCGAGCAGTACTTC.

The rearrangement uses TRBV9 and TRBJ2-2, with TRBD2 identical over 15 bases. The CDR3 extends over 21 amino acids. With V trimmed by 4 bases and J by 2 bases, 15 bases remained unmatched. Germline loops: CDR1 SGDLS, CDR2 YYNGEE. In DNA, the CDR3 is TGTGCCAGCAGCCCCGAAGGACCGGGACTAGCGGGGGGCCTAAACACCGGGGAGCTGTTTTTT. The encoded protein is CASSPEGPGLAGGLNTGELFF.

This chain links TRBV11-1 with TRBJ2-1; D unresolved. The V end was cut by 4 bases, the J end by 6 bases, with 10 bases between. Germline lookup yields CDR1 SGHAT and CDR2 FQDESV (reference sequence). The CDR3 loop spans 13 amino acids. CDR3 sequence: CASSSDLGNEQFF. The CDR3 region has the DNA TGTGCCAGCAGCTCAGACTTAGGCAATGAGCAGTTCTTC.

The chain recombines TRBV7-9 with TRBJ1-1; D is undetermined. Germline loops: CDR1 SEHNR, CDR2 FQNEAQ (reference sequence). The CDR3 loop spans 11 amino acids. The V end lost 5 bases, the J end lost 2 bases, and 3 bases lay between the germline ends. The CDR3 DNA sequence: TGTGCCAGCAGCCTTAACACTGAAGCTTTCTTT. It yields the protein CASSLNTEAFF. Looking up the rest from reference TRBV7-9 and TRBJ1-1 gives the full variable domain: DTGVSQNPRHKITKRGQNVTFRCDPISEHNRLYWYRQTLGQGPEFLTYFQNEAQLEKSRLLSDRFSAERPKGSFSTLEIQRTEQGDSAMYLCASSLNTEAFFGQGTRLTVV.

CDR3 sequence reads: CASSFVTEQETQYF. CDR3 nucleotide sequence: TGTGCCAGCAGCTTTGTGACAGAACAAGAGACCCAGTACTTC. V gene TRBV7-9 combines with J gene TRBJ2-5; possibly TRBD1 for D (5 bases). The germline V gene encodes CDR1 SEHNR and CDR2 FQNEAQ (reference sequence). The CDR3 has 14 amino acids. Trimming pared 3 bases from V and 2 bases from J, leaving 10 bases between.

This sequence joins TRBV19 and TRBJ2-2, with D unclear. Germline V gene sequence: CDR1 LNHDA, CDR2 SQIVND (reference sequence). V was trimmed by 3 bases and J by 5 bases, leaving 4 bases between them. This CDR3 is 12 amino acids long. CDR3 coding DNA: TGTGCCAGTAGTATGAGAACCGGGGAGCTGTTTTTT. This sequence encodes CASSMRTGELFF.

This clone was seen a handful of times. The chain employs TRBV24-1 and TRBJ2-1, with 8 bases fitting TRBD2. V lost 0 bases and J lost 7; bases outside the gene matches: 7. This CDR3 contains 16 residues. CDR1 is KGHDR, CDR2 SFDVKD, per germline. The CDR3 protein is CATSDLVAGSRNEQFF. The CDR3 DNA reads TGTGCCACCAGTGATTTGGTAGCGGGATCGCGGAATGAGCAGTTCTTC.

The rearrangement links TRBV3-1 (or the pseudogene TRBV3-2) to TRBJ2-1; 9 bases are shared with TRBD2. The V and J ends lost 4 bases and 7 bases, in that order; junction bases with no gene match: 8. The germline V gene encodes CDR1 LGHDT and CDR2 YNNKEL (reference sequence). This CDR3 spans 15 amino acids. The CDR3 coding sequence is TGTGCCAGCAGCCCGGGGTCTAGCGGGGCAAATGAGCAGTTCTTC. It yields the protein CASSPGSSGANEQFF.

The rearrangement joins TRBV7-2 to TRBJ2-2; TRBD1 matches 8 bases. Germline V gene sequence: CDR1 SGHTA, CDR2 FQGNSA. V lost 5 bases and J lost 5; bases outside the gene matches: 7. This CDR3 region has 15 residues. The CDR3 region is CASSTNRGWTGELFF. DNA of the CDR3: TGTGCCAGCAGCACTAACAGGGGGTGGACCGGGGAGCTGTTTTTT.